This section outlines one T cell receptor (beta chain) sequence together with its context. The data were taken from a study of blood T cell repertoires in COVID-19. Study at large: Material from acute and convalescent COVID-19 was sourced from the United States, Italy and Spain. From T cells, B-cell-depleted T cells, or PBMCs came the material, which was cDNA or gDNA.

CDR3 length: 15 residues. Germline V lookup: CDR1 KGHDR, CDR2 SFDVKD. With V trimmed by 3 bases and J by 4 bases, 7 bases remained unmatched. Per the original methods: Reference gene primer amplification in the assay estimated nucleated cell counts. This table comes from immunoSEQ multiplex PCR, and its TCRdb copy is limited to in-frame clones, with some not included. V and J calls and clone size are as listed in that table; D and trimming were resolved from the DNA. The sample holds 300,000 to 350,000 clones, 80% to 95% seen once. Seattle cases were enrolled at active infection and followed longitudinally.

The sample taken for sequencing was peripheral blood. This receptor was taken from a woman aged 25-40 years with COVID-19, enrolled during active disease. This sequence joins TRBV24-1 and TRBJ2-7, with 8 bases fitting TRBD1. The CDR3: CATSDQAGGRYEQYF. The DNA for the CDR3 is TGTGCCACCAGTGATCAGGCAGGGGGCAGGTACGAGCAGTACTTC.